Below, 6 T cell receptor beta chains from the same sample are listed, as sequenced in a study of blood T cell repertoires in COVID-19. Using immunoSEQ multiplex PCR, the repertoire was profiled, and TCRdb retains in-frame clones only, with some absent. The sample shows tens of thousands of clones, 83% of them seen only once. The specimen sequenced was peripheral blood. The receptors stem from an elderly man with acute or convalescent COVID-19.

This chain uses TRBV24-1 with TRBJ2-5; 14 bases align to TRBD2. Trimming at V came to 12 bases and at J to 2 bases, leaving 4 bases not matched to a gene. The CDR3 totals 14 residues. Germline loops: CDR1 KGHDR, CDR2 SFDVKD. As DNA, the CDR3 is TGTGCCGTCGGGACTAGCGGGGGTCAAGAGACCCAGTACTTC. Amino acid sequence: CAVGTSGGQETQYF.

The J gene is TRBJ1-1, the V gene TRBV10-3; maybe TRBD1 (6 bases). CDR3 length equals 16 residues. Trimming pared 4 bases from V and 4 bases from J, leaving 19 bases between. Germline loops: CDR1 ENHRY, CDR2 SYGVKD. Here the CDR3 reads CAISASNGGGSTEAFF. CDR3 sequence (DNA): TGTGCCATCAGTGCATCGAACGGGGGCGGGAGCACTGAAGCTTTCTTT.

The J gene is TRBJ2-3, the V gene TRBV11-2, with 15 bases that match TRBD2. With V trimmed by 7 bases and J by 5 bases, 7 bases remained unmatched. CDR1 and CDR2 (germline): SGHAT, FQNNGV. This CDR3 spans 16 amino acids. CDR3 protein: CASTRTSGGAGDTQYF. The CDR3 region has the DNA TGTGCCAGCACCCGGACTAGCGGGGGGGCGGGAGATACGCAGTATTTT.

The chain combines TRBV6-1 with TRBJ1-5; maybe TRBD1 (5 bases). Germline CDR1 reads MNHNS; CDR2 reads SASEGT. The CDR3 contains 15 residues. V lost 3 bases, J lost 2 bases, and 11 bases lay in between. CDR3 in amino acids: CASSEGLVGNQPQHF. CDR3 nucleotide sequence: TGTGCCAGCAGTGAGGGGCTTGTCGGCAATCAGCCCCAGCATTTT.

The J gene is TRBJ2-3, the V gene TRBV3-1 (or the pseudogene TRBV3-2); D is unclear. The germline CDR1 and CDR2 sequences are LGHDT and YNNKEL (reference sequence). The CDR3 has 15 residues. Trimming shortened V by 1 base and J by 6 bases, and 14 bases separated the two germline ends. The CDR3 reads CASSQGGFPTDTQYF. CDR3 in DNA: TGTGCCAGCAGCCAAGGTGGCTTCCCAACGGATACGCAGTATTTT.

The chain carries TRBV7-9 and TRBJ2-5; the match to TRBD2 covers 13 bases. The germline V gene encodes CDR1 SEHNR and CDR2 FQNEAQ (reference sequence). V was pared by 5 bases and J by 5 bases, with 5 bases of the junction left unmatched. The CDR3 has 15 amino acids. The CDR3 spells CASSRTSGGLETQYF. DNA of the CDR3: TGTGCCAGCAGCCGGACTAGCGGGGGTTTGGAGACCCAGTACTTC. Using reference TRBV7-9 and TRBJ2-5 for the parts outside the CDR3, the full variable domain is DTGVSQNPRHKITKRGQNVTFRCDPISEHNRLYWYRQTLGQGPEFLTYFQNEAQLEKSRLLSDRFSAERPKGSFSTLEIQRTEQGDSAMYLCASSRTSGGLETQYFGPGTRLLVL.